The entry that follows covers one T cell receptor beta chain sequence. The data stem from a study of control samples from healthy donors and cancer patients. Assay used: immunoSEQ multiplex PCR; TCRdb lists only in-frame clones, some missing. The sample holds around 100,000 clones, roughly 87% seen once. The sample consisted of blood. This TCR derives from a woman aged 45-60 years in good health.

Here the CDR3 reads CAWNDLLMTQYF. CDR3 bases: TGTGCCTGGAACGACTTGTTGATGACCCAGTACTTC. V is TRBV30 and J is TRBJ2-5; D is ambiguous. The CDR3 totals 12 residues. Germline V lookup: CDR1 GTSNPN, CDR2 SVGIG (reference sequence). Between the trimmed V and J ends, which lost 4 bases and 7 bases, there was a span of 13 bases.